Shown below are 15 T cell receptor beta chains from a single sample sequenced in a study of response to subunit inactivated influenza vaccine. TCRdb fed the RT-PCR reads into MiXCR, producing one record per CDR3 protein. The sample consists of 150,000 to 200,000 distinct CDR3 sequences, about 12% of them appearing once. This sample also appeared in a second study, on T cells expressing NK-cell markers. That report notes: The authors made TCR beta cDNA libraries by 5'RACE template switching. This switching added a universal primer site and UMIs.

The sequencing here drew on CD8+ T cells sorted from PBMCs, taken 12 days after vaccination. The receptors were gathered from a man aged 50 or older who received an inactivated influenza vaccine.

This clonotype came up many times. The chain couples TRBV20-1 to TRBJ2-7, with 12 bases that match TRBD2. Germline CDR1 reads DFQATT; CDR2 reads SNEGSKA (reference sequence). The CDR3 runs 15 residues. V lost 5 bases to trimming and J lost 3 bases; unmatched junction nucleotides: 8. The DNA for the CDR3 is TGCAGTGCTTGCCTTGGGACTAGCGGGTGCTACGAGCAGTACTTC. It codes for CSACLGTSGCYEQYF.

In this sample, this clonotype turned up many times. V usage is TRBV7-6 and J usage is TRBJ1-5; D perhaps matches TRBD1 (5 bases). Germline V lookup: CDR1 SGHVS, CDR2 FNYEAQ. CDR3 length equals 16 residues. V was cut by 5 bases and J by 1 base, with 15 bases left in between. For the CDR3, the DNA is TGTGCCAGCAGCACGGGTGGGAGGGGAAGCAATCAGCCCCAGCATTTT. Protein: CASSTGGRGSNQPQHF.

A single count supports this clonotype. The V gene is TRBV6-2 or TRBV6-3, the J gene TRBJ2-7, with 12 nucleotides matching TRBD1. The CDR3 length is 14 residues. Germline trimming cut 7 bases from V and 6 bases from J; bases unmatched to any gene: 7. Per germline, CDR1 MNHEY and CDR2 SVGEGT. The CDR3 nucleotides are TGTGCCAGCACCGCCGGGACAGGGGGCGGCGAGCAGTACTTC. It translates to CASTAGTGGGEQYF.

In its sample, this clonotype was seen a few times. The gene calls are TRBV2 and TRBJ2-7; perhaps TRBD1 as D (6 bases). The length of the CDR3 is 14 residues. V was cut by 3 bases and J by 5 bases, with 14 bases left in between. Germline V lookup: CDR1 SNHLY, CDR2 FYNNEI. The CDR3 protein is CASSDGTSWNEQYF. The DNA of the CDR3 is TGTGCCAGCAGTGACGGGACAAGTTGGAACGAGCAGTACTTC.

The rearrangement uses TRBV12-3 or TRBV12-4 and TRBJ1-2, with TRBD1 matching over 7 bases. The CDR3 has 19 residues. The J segment lost 2 bases and the V segment lost 3 bases, leaving 18 bases of the junction unmatched. CDR3: CASSFFLSDYRGKNYGYTF. The DNA of the CDR3 is TGTGCCAGCAGTTTCTTCCTTTCTGATTACAGGGGTAAAAACTATGGCTACACCTTC.

Only a few counts were recorded for this clonotype. The CDR3 nucleotides are TGTGCCAGCAGCTTAGAATTGTCCCGGCGGTACGAGCAGTACTTC. This codes for CASSLELSRRYEQYF. The V gene is TRBV11-1, the J gene TRBJ2-7, with no clear D. This CDR3 is 15 amino acids long. Germline lookup yields CDR1 SGHAT and CDR2 FQDESV (reference sequence). V was shortened by 1 base and J by 4 bases, with 14 bases between the two germline ends. Together with reference TRBV11-1 and TRBJ2-7, the CDR3 gives the full variable domain: EAEVAQSPRYKITEKSQAVAFWCDPISGHATLYWYRQILGQGPELLVQFQDESVVDDSQLPKDRFSAERLKGVDSTLKIQPAELGDSAMYLCASSLELSRRYEQYFGPGTRLTVT.

This clonotype was counted only a few times. This chain uses TRBV6-7 with TRBJ2-7, with TRBD1 identical over 8 bases. TRBV6-7 is recorded as an ORF, its role being uncertain. J gave up 5 bases and V 5 bases, and 8 bases lay outside the gene matches. The CDR3 runs to 14 residues. The CDR3 sequence: CASSDRQGLHEQYF. The CDR3 DNA follows: TGTGCCAGCAGTGACCGACAGGGGCTCCACGAGCAGTACTTC.

The gene calls are TRBV5-6 and TRBJ2-5; TRBD1 agrees at 8 bases. Trimming took 4 bases from V and 1 from J; bases not matched to a gene: 3. This CDR3 region has 14 residues. Germline V gives CDR1 SGHDT, CDR2 YYEEEE. The chain's CDR3 is CASSPGGLQETQYF. The CDR3 DNA reads as TGTGCCAGCAGCCCAGGGGGCCTCCAAGAGACCCAGTACTTC.

V and J are TRBV7-6 and TRBJ1-5, with D unclear. The germline V and J ends were trimmed by 1 base and 5 bases, with 9 bases remaining between them. The CDR3 sequence is 14 residues long. Germline-derived CDR1 and CDR2 are SGHVS and FNYEAQ. This CDR3 reads CASSLEHGYQPQHF. The CDR3, as DNA: TGTGCCAGCAGCTTAGAACATGGGTATCAGCCCCAGCATTTT. Using reference TRBV7-6 and TRBJ1-5 for the parts outside the CDR3, the full variable domain is GAGVSQSPRYKVTKRGQDVALRCDPISGHVSLYWYRQALGQGPEFLTYFNYEAQQDKSGLPNDRFSAERPEGSISTLTIQRTEQRDSAMYRCASSLEHGYQPQHFGDGTRLSIL.

The chain employs TRBV19 and TRBJ1-1; D is ambiguous. The V gene lost 7 bases and the J gene lost 5 bases, with 20 bases spanning the gap. The CDR3 runs 15 residues. Germline V lookup: CDR1 LNHDA, CDR2 SQIVND (reference sequence). As DNA, the CDR3 is TGTGCCAGTACCTATATGTGGCCGACGTCGACTGAAGCTTTCTTT. Translation gives CASTYMWPTSTEAFF.

This clonotype came up many times. The chain couples TRBV25-1 to TRBJ2-2; TRBD1 matches at 8 bases. The junction had 6 bases not matched to a gene; V was cut back by 2 bases and J by 4 bases. Germline V lookup: CDR1 MGHDK, CDR2 SYGVNS. The CDR3 is 16 residues long. CDR3 nucleotides: TGTGCCAGCAGTGAACGACAGGGGCTGAGCACCGGGGAGCTGTTTTTT. It translates to CASSERQGLSTGELFF.

This clonotype has ten or more counts. This rearrangement joins TRBV24-1 to TRBJ2-5; maybe TRBD1 (6 bases). There are 16 residues in the CDR3. V lost 3 bases to trimming and J lost 1 base, with 14 bases between them. From germline, CDR1 is KGHDR and CDR2 SFDVKD. In DNA form, the CDR3 reads TGTGCCACCAGTGATGGGGCAGGGGCTTTCCAAGAGACCCAGTACTTC. Translation gives CATSDGAGAFQETQYF.

The chain employs TRBV20-1 and TRBJ2-5, with D unclear. Germline V lookup: CDR1 DFQATT, CDR2 SNEGSKA (reference sequence). V was clipped by 1 base and J by 7 bases, with 16 bases between them. This CDR3 is built from 14 residues. CDR3 sequence reads: CSARVTLSTWTQYF. The CDR3 nucleotides read TGCAGTGCTAGAGTAACCCTTTCGACATGGACCCAGTACTTC.

The CDR3 coding sequence is TGTGCCAGCAGCCCCGGACTAGCGGGGAACCAAGAGACCCAGTACTTC. The encoded protein is CASSPGLAGNQETQYF. The chain employs TRBV4-2 and TRBJ2-5, with TRBD2 matching 12 bases. Losses at the gene ends were 4 bases for V and 0 bases for J; bases not matched to a gene: 3. Germline assignment: CDR1 LGHNA and CDR2 YNFKEQ. CDR3 size: 16 residues.

The V and J genes are TRBV28 and TRBJ1-1, with D uncertain. The germline V and J ends were trimmed by 5 bases and 2 bases, with 15 bases remaining between them. The germline CDR1 and CDR2 sequences are MDHEN and SYDVKM. The CDR3 loop spans 15 amino acids. In nucleotides, the CDR3 is TGTGCCAGCAGTAAGCCCCAGGAGCTAAACACTGAAGCTTTCTTT. Residues: CASSKPQELNTEAFF.